This T cell receptor (beta chain) is from a study of radiotherapy plus CTLA-4 blockade in lung cancer. This CDR3 has 15 residues. Germline CDR1 and CDR2: SQVTM and ANQGSEA. As for this clone: Germline and junction disagree at one end, which may indicate a read error.

The protocol was immunoSEQ multiplex PCR, while the TCRdb copy is restricted to in-frame clones and leaves out a portion. The profile shows about 87,000 clones, more than 75% of them singletons. This TCR was recovered from a human donor with non-small cell lung cancer that progressed on radiotherapy plus ipilimumab. The chain couples TRBV29-1 to TRBJ2-4; the match to TRBD2 covers 11 bases. The specimen comprised peripheral blood, sampled from a patient treated with radiotherapy plus ipilimumab. DNA for the CDR3: TGCAGCGCATCTAGCGGGGGGTTATCCAAAAACATTCAGTCCTTC. This translates into CSASSGGLSKNIQSF.